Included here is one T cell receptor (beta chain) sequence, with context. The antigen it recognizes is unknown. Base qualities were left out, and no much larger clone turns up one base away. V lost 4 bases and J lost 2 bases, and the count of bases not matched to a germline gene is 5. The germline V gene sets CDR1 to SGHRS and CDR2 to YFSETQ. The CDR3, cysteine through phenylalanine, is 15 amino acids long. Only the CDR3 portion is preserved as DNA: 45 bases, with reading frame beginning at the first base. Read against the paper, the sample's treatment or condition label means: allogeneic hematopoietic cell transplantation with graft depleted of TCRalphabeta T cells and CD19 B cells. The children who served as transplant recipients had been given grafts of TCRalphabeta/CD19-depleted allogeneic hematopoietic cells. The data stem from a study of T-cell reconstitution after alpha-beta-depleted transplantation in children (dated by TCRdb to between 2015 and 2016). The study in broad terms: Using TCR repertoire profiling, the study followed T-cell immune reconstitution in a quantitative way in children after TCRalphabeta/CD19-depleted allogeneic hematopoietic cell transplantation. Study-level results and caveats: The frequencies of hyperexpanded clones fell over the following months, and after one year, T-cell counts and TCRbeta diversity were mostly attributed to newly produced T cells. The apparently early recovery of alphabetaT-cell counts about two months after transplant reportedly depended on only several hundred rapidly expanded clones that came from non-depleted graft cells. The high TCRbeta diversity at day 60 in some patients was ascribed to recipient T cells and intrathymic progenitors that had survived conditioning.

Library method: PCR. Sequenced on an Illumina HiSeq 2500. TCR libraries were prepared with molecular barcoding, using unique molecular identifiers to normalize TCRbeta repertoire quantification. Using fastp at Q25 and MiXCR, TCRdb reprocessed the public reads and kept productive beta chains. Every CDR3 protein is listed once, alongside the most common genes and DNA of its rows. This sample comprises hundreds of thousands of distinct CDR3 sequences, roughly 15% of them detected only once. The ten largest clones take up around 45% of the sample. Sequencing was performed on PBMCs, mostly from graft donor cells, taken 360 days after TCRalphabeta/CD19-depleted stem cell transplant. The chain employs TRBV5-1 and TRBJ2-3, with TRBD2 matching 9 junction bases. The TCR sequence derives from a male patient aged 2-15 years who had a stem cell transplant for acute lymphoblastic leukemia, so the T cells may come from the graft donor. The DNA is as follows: TGCGCCAGCAGCGCGGGACTAGCAGACACAGATACGCAGTATTTT. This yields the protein CASSAGLADTDTQYF. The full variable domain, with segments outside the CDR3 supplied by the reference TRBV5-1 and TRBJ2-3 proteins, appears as KAGVTQTPRYLIKTRGQQVTLSCSPISGHRSVSWYQQTPGQGLQFLFEYFSETQRNKGNFPGRFSGRQFSNSRSEMNVSTLELGDSALYLCASSAGLADTDTQYFGPGTRLTVL.